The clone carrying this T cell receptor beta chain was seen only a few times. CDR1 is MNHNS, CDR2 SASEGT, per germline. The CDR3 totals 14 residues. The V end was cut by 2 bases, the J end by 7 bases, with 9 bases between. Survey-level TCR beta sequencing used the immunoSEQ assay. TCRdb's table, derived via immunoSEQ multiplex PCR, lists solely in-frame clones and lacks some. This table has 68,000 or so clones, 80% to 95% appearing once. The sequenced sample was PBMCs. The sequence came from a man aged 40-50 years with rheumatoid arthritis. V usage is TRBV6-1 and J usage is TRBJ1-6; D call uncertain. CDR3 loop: CASSEQEENSPLHF. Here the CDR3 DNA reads TGTGCCAGCAGTGAACAGGAAGAGAATTCACCCCTCCACTTT.